This T cell receptor beta chain was sequenced for a study of metastatic and nonmetastatic thyroid tumors. Each patient came to thyroid surgery without any prior treatment (of any kind). This clone was counted at least ten times. The junction had 5 bases not matched to a gene; V was cut back by 8 bases and J by 4 bases. Germline assignment: CDR1 MNHNS and CDR2 SASEGT. The CDR3 contains 14 residues. TCRdb re-called the PCR reads via MiXCR. Of about 20,000 clones detected, approximately 15% appear once; the ten largest clones hold over 9.5%. V gene TRBV6-1 combines with J gene TRBJ1-6, with TRBD1 identical over 7 bases. The TCR originated in a female donor with papillary thyroid cancer or a benign thyroid nodule (not recorded which). Some clones in this sample may be carry-over from other donors' samples. The sequencing input was tumor tissue. The CDR3 here is CASFRQGYNSPLHF. CDR3 nucleotide sequence: TGTGCCAGCTTCCGACAGGGTTATAATTCACCCCTCCACTTT.